These 24 T cell receptor beta chains share one sample of origin, sequenced in a study of blood T cell repertoires in COVID-19. Assay used: immunoSEQ multiplex PCR; TCRdb lists only in-frame clones, some missing. The sample contains about 68,000 clones, 86% of which appear only once. Material for sequencing was peripheral blood. All receptors derive from a man aged 50 to 60 with acute or convalescent COVID-19.

The chain recombines TRBV19 with TRBJ2-7; TRBD1 matches 8 bases. The CDR3 length is 15 residues. Trimming removed 4 bases from V and 2 bases from J; junction bases left unmatched: 7. In germline, CDR1 is LNHDA, CDR2 SQIVND (reference sequence). The CDR3 DNA is TGTGCCAGTAGTAAACGGGACAGGCAGACCTACGAGCAGTACTTC. Translating it yields CASSKRDRQTYEQYF.

The chain recombines TRBV6-5 with TRBJ2-3; D unclear. Deletions cut 8 bases from V and 8 bases from J, with 11 bases between. The CDR3 runs to 11 residues. The germline V gene has CDR1 MNHEY and CDR2 SVGAGI. CDR3 sequence: CASRASGTQYF. DNA of the CDR3: TGTGCCAGCCGAGCTTCGGGTACGCAGTATTTT.

J is TRBJ1-3 and V is TRBV9; D call uncertain. Germline V lookup: CDR1 SGDLS, CDR2 YYNGEE. The CDR3 totals 13 residues. The V end lost 5 bases, the J end lost 0 bases, and 6 bases lay between the germline ends. The CDR3, as DNA: TGTGCCAGCAGTGAGAACTCTGGAAACACCATATATTTT. It is translated as CASSENSGNTIYF.

This clone showed up just once. The chain carries TRBV5-1 and TRBJ2-7; TRBD1 matches at 7 bases. From germline, CDR1 is SGHRS and CDR2 YFSETQ. Germline trimming cut 4 bases from V and 0 bases from J; bases unmatched to any gene: 7. This CDR3 is 15 amino acids long. CDR3 protein: CASSPGQANSYEQYF. The CDR3 nucleotides read TGCGCCAGCAGCCCAGGACAGGCTAACTCCTACGAGCAGTACTTC.

The rearrangement joins TRBV27 to TRBJ1-5, with 7 positions matching TRBD1. CDR1 and CDR2 (germline): MNHEY, SMNVEV (reference sequence). Trimming took 8 bases from V and 2 from J; bases not matched to a gene: 9. This CDR3 contains 15 residues. CDR3 nucleotides: TGTGCCAGCCGGAAAACAGGGGAGGGCAATCAGCCCCAGCATTTT. This sequence encodes CASRKTGEGNQPQHF.

The chain's CDR3 is CASSLPGTYYEQYF. In DNA, the CDR3 is TGTGCCAGCAGTTTACCGGGGACATACTACGAGCAGTACTTC. The chain employs TRBV28 and TRBJ2-7; D might be TRBD1 (6 bases). The CDR3 consists of 14 residues. Per germline, CDR1 MDHEN and CDR2 SYDVKM. Trimming removed 2 bases at V and 3 bases at J, with 11 bases between.

This chain uses TRBV19 with TRBJ2-5; TRBD2 agrees at 8 bases. The germline CDR1 and CDR2 sequences are LNHDA and SQIVND (reference sequence). V lost 10 bases and J lost 3; bases outside the gene matches: 10. CDR3 length: 14 amino acids. The CDR3 DNA sequence: TGTGCCACTGCCCGGGGGGGGCGAGAAGAGACCCAGTACTTC. This sequence encodes CATARGGREETQYF.

J is TRBJ2-3 and V is TRBV18, with 10 nucleotides matching TRBD1. Trimming removed 3 bases from V and 3 bases from J; junction bases left unmatched: 0. This CDR3 has 14 amino acids. CDR1 KGHSH and CDR2 LQKENI come from the germline V gene. This CDR3 reads CASSPDRGTDTQYF. In DNA form, the CDR3 reads TGTGCCAGCTCACCGGACAGGGGGACAGATACGCAGTATTTT.

This chain connects TRBV11-3 to TRBJ2-1; a weak D match, TRBD2 (6 bases). In germline, CDR1 is SGHNT, CDR2 YENEEA. This CDR3 comprises 16 residues. The V and J ends lost 4 bases and 3 bases respectively, with 16 bases between them. The CDR3: CASSSKRDSLYNEQFF. CDR3 in DNA: TGTGCCAGCAGCTCCAAGAGGGACTCCCTCTACAATGAGCAGTTCTTC. The variable domain in full, with the rest retrieved from reference TRBV11-3 and TRBJ2-1, is EAGVVQSPRYKIIEKKQPVAFWCNPISGHNTLYWYLQNLGQGPELLIRYENEEAVDDSQLPKDRFSAERLKGVDSTLKIQPAELGDSAVYLCASSSKRDSLYNEQFFGPGTRLTVL.

The J gene is TRBJ2-7, the V gene TRBV28; 8 positions match TRBD2. The ends lost 5 bases at V and 1 base at J; junction bases unmatched: 13. Germline V lookup: CDR1 MDHEN, CDR2 SYDVKM. This CDR3 is built from 17 residues. CDR3 loop: CASSLGTRLAVSYEQYF. The CDR3 region has the DNA TGTGCCAGCAGTCTAGGGACTAGGCTAGCGGTATCCTACGAGCAGTACTTC.

The rearrangement links TRBV6-5 to TRBJ1-5; tentative D call: TRBD1 (6 bases). Trimming cost V 6 bases and J 7 bases, with 16 bases left between them. The germline CDR1 and CDR2 sequences are MNHEY and SVGAGI. The CDR3 runs 14 residues. CDR3 residues: CASSVGRGSQPQHF. In nucleotides, the CDR3 is TGTGCCAGCAGCGTCGGCAGGGGAAGCCAGCCCCAGCATTTT.

The chain links TRBV11-2 to TRBJ2-5; 7 bases are shared with TRBD2. The V gene's germline CDR1 is SGHAT and CDR2 FQNNGV. V gave up 8 bases and J gave up 2 bases; unmatched junction bases: 8. CDR3 size: 14 residues. The CDR3 sequence is CASRHGGGQETQYF. The DNA for the CDR3 is TGTGCCAGCCGACATGGGGGGGGACAAGAGACCCAGTACTTC.

V and J are TRBV9 and TRBJ2-3; 8 bases are a match to TRBD2. Germline V lookup: CDR1 SGDLS, CDR2 YYNGEE. V lost 4 bases and J lost 1; bases outside the gene matches: 5. This CDR3 has 15 residues. CDR3 loop: CASSFSGGRTDTQYF. The CDR3 bases are TGTGCCAGCAGCTTCAGCGGGGGCCGCACAGATACGCAGTATTTT.

V is TRBV5-6 and J is TRBJ2-7, with 11 bases that match TRBD2. The J segment lost 3 bases and the V segment lost 5 bases, leaving 7 bases of the junction unmatched. This CDR3 comprises 15 residues. The germline V gene has CDR1 SGHDT and CDR2 YYEEEE. The CDR3 spells CASRDTSGGLYEQYF. For the CDR3, the DNA is TGTGCCAGCAGAGACACTAGCGGGGGACTCTACGAGCAGTACTTC.

The J gene is TRBJ1-5, the V gene TRBV12-2; TRBD1, the D gene given by the table, was not confirmed from the DNA. TRBV12-2 is designated a pseudogene. CDR3 length: 17 amino acids. The CDR3 region has the DNA TGTGCAAGTCGCCACTCCGGGACAGATTATAGCAATCAGCCCCAGCATTTT. Its protein is CASRHSGTDYSNQPQHF.

This chain uses TRBV27 with TRBJ1-3; a possible D gene is TRBD1 (6 bases). The CDR3 has 16 residues. Germline CDR1 MNHEY, CDR2 SMNVEV (reference sequence). V lost 5 bases and J lost 4, with 18 bases in between. This chain's CDR3 is CASSPLYRVSGNTIYF. The CDR3 region has the DNA TGTGCCAGCAGTCCCCTCTACAGGGTATCCGGAAACACCATATATTTT.

This clone was seen once. The rearrangement joins TRBV12-3 or TRBV12-4 to TRBJ1-5; 8 positions match TRBD1. V dropped 3 bases and J dropped 13; count of bases not matched to a gene: 5. The CDR3 extends over 12 amino acids. CDR3 protein: CASSFTGDRQHF. DNA for the CDR3: TGTGCCAGCAGTTTTACCGGGGACAGGCAGCATTTT.

This sequence joins TRBV7-9 and TRBJ2-5; 11 bases are shared with TRBD1. The CDR3 consists of 16 residues. V was clipped by 4 bases and J by 5 bases; unmatched bases: 9. Germline values: CDR1 SEHNR, CDR2 FQNEAQ (reference sequence). The CDR3 nucleotides read TGTGCCAGCAGCTCCGGGACAGGGGGGACCGGTGAGACCCAGTACTTC. Its protein is CASSSGTGGTGETQYF. Full variable domain (remainder filled in from reference TRBV7-9 and TRBJ2-5): DTGVSQNPRHKITKRGQNVTFRCDPISEHNRLYWYRQTLGQGPEFLTYFQNEAQLEKSRLLSDRFSAERPKGSFSTLEIQRTEQGDSAMYLCASSSGTGGTGETQYFGPGTRLLVL.

The chain has TRBV30 and TRBJ1-1; D not resolved. This CDR3 spans 12 amino acids. Germline CDR1 GTSNPN, CDR2 SVGIG (reference sequence). V was pared by 5 bases and J by 5 bases, with 12 bases between. The CDR3 reads CAWGRGSTEAFF. The CDR3 coding sequence is TGTGCCTGGGGACGGGGAAGTACTGAAGCTTTCTTT.

This clone was seen a handful of times. This chain joins TRBV27 and TRBJ2-6; D is uncertain. Germline CDR1 is MNHEY and CDR2 is SMNVEV (reference sequence). This CDR3 is 15 amino acids long. Trimming cost V 2 bases and J 3 bases, with 8 bases left between them. The CDR3 DNA sequence: TGTGCCAGCAGTTTAGGGTCAGGTGGGGCCAACGTCCTGACTTTC. Translation: CASSLGSGGANVLTF.

The gene calls are TRBV11-2 and TRBJ2-1, with 9 bases fitting TRBD2. CDR3 length: 16 amino acids. Germline V CDR1 and CDR2: SGHAT, FQNNGV. With V trimmed by 2 bases and J by 10 bases, 12 bases remained unmatched. The CDR3 sequence is CASSLRVAGVRGEQFF. The CDR3 DNA reads as TGTGCCAGCAGCTTAAGAGTAGCGGGAGTTCGAGGGGAGCAGTTCTTC.

The chain combines TRBV19 with TRBJ1-1; no firm D call. In germline, CDR1 is LNHDA, CDR2 SQIVND (reference sequence). The V end was cut by 4 bases, the J end by 1 base, with 7 bases between. The CDR3 has 13 residues. The CDR3 bases are TGTGCCAGTAGTAAGTCGGGGAACACTGAAGCTTTCTTT. This codes for CASSKSGNTEAFF.

This clone showed up just a few times. The chain carries TRBV19 and TRBJ2-7; TRBD1 is a possible D gene (6 bases). The germline gives CDR1 LNHDA, CDR2 SQIVND (reference sequence). This CDR3 comprises 15 residues. V lost 6 bases and J lost 4, with 19 bases in between. In DNA, the CDR3 is TGTGCCAGTAGGCAGGGGCCTGAAACCCAATACGAGCAGTACTTC. Residues: CASRQGPETQYEQYF.

V is TRBV30 and J is TRBJ1-5; 8 nucleotides agree with TRBD1. This CDR3 is 13 amino acids long. CDR1 and CDR2 (germline): GTSNPN, SVGIG (reference sequence). This CDR3 reads CATDRGGNQPQHF. The CDR3, as DNA: TGTGCAACTGACAGGGGCGGCAATCAGCCCCAGCATTTT.